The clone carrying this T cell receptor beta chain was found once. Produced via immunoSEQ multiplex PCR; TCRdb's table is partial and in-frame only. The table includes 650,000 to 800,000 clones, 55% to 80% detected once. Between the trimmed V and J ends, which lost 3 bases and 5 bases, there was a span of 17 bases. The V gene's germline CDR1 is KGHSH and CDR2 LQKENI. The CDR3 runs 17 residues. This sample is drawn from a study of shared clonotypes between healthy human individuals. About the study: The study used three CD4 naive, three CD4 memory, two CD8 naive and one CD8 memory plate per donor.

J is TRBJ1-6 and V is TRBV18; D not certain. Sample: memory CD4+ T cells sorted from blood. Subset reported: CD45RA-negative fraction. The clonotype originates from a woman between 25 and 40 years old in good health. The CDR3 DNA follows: TGTGCCAGCTCACCGAACCCTTTAACACCGAATAATTCACCCCTCCACTTT. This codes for CASSPNPLTPNNSPLHF.